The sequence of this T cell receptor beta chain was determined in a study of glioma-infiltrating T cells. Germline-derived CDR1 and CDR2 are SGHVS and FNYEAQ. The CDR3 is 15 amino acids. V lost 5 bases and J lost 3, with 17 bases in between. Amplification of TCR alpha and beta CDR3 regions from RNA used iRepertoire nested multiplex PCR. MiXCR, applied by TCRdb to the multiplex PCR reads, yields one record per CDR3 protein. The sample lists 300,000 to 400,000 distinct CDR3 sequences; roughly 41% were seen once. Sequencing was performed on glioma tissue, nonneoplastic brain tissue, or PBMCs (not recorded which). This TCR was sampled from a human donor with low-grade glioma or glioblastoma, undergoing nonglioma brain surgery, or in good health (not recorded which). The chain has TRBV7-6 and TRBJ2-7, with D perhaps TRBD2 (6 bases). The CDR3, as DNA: TGTGCCAGCAGCCACGAAGAAGGGACTCTCTACGAGCAGTACTTC. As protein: CASSHEEGTLYEQYF.